This T cell receptor (beta chain) was identified in a study of blood T cell repertoires in COVID-19. The table came from immunoSEQ multiplex PCR; TCRdb's copy has only in-frame clones and leaves some out. This table has about 500,000 clones, 85% to 90% appearing once. CDR1 is MGHRA and CDR2 is YSYEKL in the germline V gene. The ends were cut back, 3 bases at V and 5 bases at J, with 11 bases in the middle. The CDR3 runs to 14 residues. The clonotype comes from a woman in her forties or fifties with COVID-19, enrolled during active disease. The chain is built from TRBV4-1 and TRBJ1-5; D may be TRBD1 (6 bases). Sequencing was done on a sample of peripheral blood. The CDR3 bases are TGCGCCAGCAGCCAGGCACAGGGTTATCAGCCCCAGCATTTT. Its translation is CASSQAQGYQPQHF.